The present entry profiles one TCR beta chain with its context. One entry per CDR3 protein, called by TCRdb with MiXCR from the RT-PCR reads. This table holds hundreds of thousands of distinct CDR3 sequences, 14% found once. Deletions cut 1 base from V and 4 bases from J, with 13 bases between. The CDR3 consists of 16 residues. The germline CDR1 and CDR2 sequences are SGHVS and FQNEAQ. This TCR was sampled from a female donor in good health, serving as a healthy control. The chain joins TRBV7-8 to TRBJ2-2; D not resolved. Sequencing was done on a sample of memory CD4+ T cells from blood. The CDR3 sequence is CASSLVGQTGTGELFF. The CDR3, as DNA: TGTGCCAGCAGCTTAGTGGGTCAGACGGGCACCGGGGAGCTGTTTTTT.